Listed below are T cell receptor beta chains from one sample, sequenced in a study of blood T cell repertoires in COVID-19. The table came from immunoSEQ multiplex PCR; TCRdb's copy has only in-frame clones and leaves some out. The top ten hold 20% to 25% of the sample, which has around 70,000 clones, 81% seen once. Sequencing was done on a sample of peripheral blood. Source of these receptors: a woman in her 70s with acute or convalescent COVID-19. Each CDR3 is given with its conserved first and last residue. D genes are given only for firm matches. The size field is filled for only some rows; it gives once, few, many or a size class.

CDR3aa,CDR3nt,v_gene,len,d_gene,j_gene,abundance
CASSVGSALSYEQYF,TGTGCCAGCAGCGTCGGTAGCGCACTCTCCTACGAGCAGTACTTC,TRBV9,15,-,TRBJ2-7,-
CATSRLIQREGYEQYF,TGTGCCACCAGCAGGTTAATACAGCGGGAAGGTTACGAGCAGTACTTC,TRBV15,16,TRBD2,TRBJ2-7,-
CASSLVGQTYEQYF,TGCGCCAGCAGCTTGGTAGGACAAACCTACGAGCAGTACTTC,TRBV5-1,14,-,TRBJ2-7,-
CAISALGLADYNEQFF,TGTGCCATCAGTGCTTTGGGACTAGCGGACTACAATGAGCAGTTCTTC,TRBV10-3,16,TRBD2,TRBJ2-1,-
CASSPRLVRGEQYF,TGTGCCAGCTCCCCGAGGTTGGTTCGTGGTGAGCAGTACTTC,TRBV18,14,-,TRBJ2-7,-
CASSIAESRGSPLHF,TGTGCCAGTAGTATAGCAGAGAGTAGGGGTTCACCCCTCCACTTT,TRBV19,15,-,TRBJ1-6,-
CASSQTQGPTQPQHF,TGTGCCAGCAGCCAGACTCAGGGGCCGACTCAGCCCCAGCATTTT,TRBV14,15,-,TRBJ1-5,-
CASSSSAGAEQYF,TGTGCCAGCAGCTCATCCGCAGGGGCCGAGCAGTACTTC,TRBV11-3,13,-,TRBJ2-7,-
CASSEQGYQPQHF,TGTGCCAGCAGTGAACAGGGGTATCAGCCCCAGCATTTT,TRBV6-1,13,-,TRBJ1-5,-
CASGTGLETQYF,TGTGCCTCGGGGACAGGGCTAGAGACCCAGTACTTC,TRBV7-9,12,TRBD1,TRBJ2-5,-
CASSDLTTRTGEKLFF,TGTGCCAGCAGCGATTTGACTACTAGGACTGGTGAAAAACTGTTTTTT,TRBV14,16,-,TRBJ1-4,-
CASSSLPVGGGGELFF,TGCGCCAGCAGCTCCCTCCCTGTCGGGGGAGGCGGGGAGCTGTTTTTT,TRBV5-1,16,-,TRBJ2-2,-
CASSLVGGGTEAFF,TGTGCCAGCAGCTTGGTGGGGGGTGGAACTGAAGCTTTCTTT,TRBV5-5,14,-,TRBJ1-1,-
CASSLASVWTDTQYF,TGTGCCAGCAGCTTAGCGAGCGTGTGGACAGATACGCAGTATTTT,TRBV7-9,15,-,TRBJ2-3,-
CASSLVMTSNEQYF,TGTGCCAGCAGCTTAGTAATGACTAGCAACGAGCAGTACTTC,TRBV7-9,14,TRBD2,TRBJ2-7,once
CASSPETIDIQYF,TGCGCCAGCAGCCCGGAGACGATAGACATTCAGTACTTC,TRBV5-1,13,-,TRBJ2-4,-
CSVEEGQGGQPQHF,TGCAGCGTTGAAGAGGGACAGGGCGGTCAGCCCCAGCATTTT,TRBV29-1,14,TRBD1,TRBJ1-5,-
CASTPTSGSAGELFF,TGTGCCAGCACCCCGACTAGCGGGAGTGCCGGGGAGCTGTTTTTT,TRBV6-5,15,TRBD2,TRBJ2-2,few
CASRPQGLAGYNEQFF,TGTGCCAGCAGACCCCAGGGACTAGCGGGGTACAATGAGCAGTTCTTC,TRBV7-9,16,TRBD2,TRBJ2-1,-
CASSRIHSGAGETQYF,TGTGCCAGCAGCCGGATCCATTCTGGAGCGGGGGAGACCCAGTACTTC,TRBV7-3,16,TRBD2,TRBJ2-5,-
CASSSTSGSRETQYF,TGTGCCAGCAGCTCGACTAGCGGGAGTCGAGAGACCCAGTACTTC,TRBV3-1/TRBV3-2,15,TRBD2,TRBJ2-5,-
CASSLETDGGQPQHF,TGTGCCAGCAGTTTGGAGACCGACGGCGGGCAGCCCCAGCATTTT,TRBV28,15,-,TRBJ1-5,once
CASTNTGSGDQETQYF,TGTGCCAGCACCAACACGGGGTCAGGTGACCAAGAGACCCAGTACTTC,TRBV28,16,-,TRBJ2-5,few
CASSVGGRLAGNTDTQYF,TGTGCCAGCAGCGTAGGGGGCCGACTAGCGGGAAACACAGATACGCAGTATTTT,TRBV9,18,TRBD2,TRBJ2-3,-
CASRGGLADEQFF,TGTGCCAGTAGGGGGGGACTAGCGGATGAGCAGTTCTTC,TRBV19,13,TRBD2,TRBJ2-1,-
CASSRRRGTNEKLFF,TGTGCCAGCAGCCGTCGCAGGGGAACTAATGAAAAACTGTTTTTT,TRBV3-1/TRBV3-2,15,-,TRBJ1-4,-
CASSQSSGGFEIF,TGCGCCAGCAGCCAATCATCGGGAGGGTTCGAGATCTTC,TRBV4-1,13,TRBD2,TRBJ2-1,-
CASSLTGTRMSEQYF,TGTGCCAGCAGCTTGACCGGGACTAGGATGAGCGAGCAGTACTTC,TRBV7-9,15,TRBD2,TRBJ2-7,once
CASSLEISGWGYTF,TGTGCCAGCAGCTTAGAAATCTCAGGGTGGGGCTACACCTTC,TRBV7-2,14,-,TRBJ1-2,once
CASSVTGSKNIQYF,TGTGCCAGCAGCGTTACAGGGAGCAAAAACATTCAGTACTTC,TRBV11-3,14,-,TRBJ2-4,-
CASSSQGVREQYF,TGTGCCAGCAGCTCACAAGGGGTCCGGGAGCAGTACTTC,TRBV6-2/TRBV6-3,13,-,TRBJ2-7,-
CASTSDRGNSPLHF,TGTGCCAGTACGTCGGACAGGGGTAATTCACCCCTCCACTTT,TRBV19,14,TRBD1,TRBJ1-6,-
CASRGQGPLETQYF,TGTGCCAGCAGAGGACAGGGTCCCCTTGAGACCCAGTACTTC,TRBV6-6,14,TRBD1,TRBJ2-5,-
CASSVTGTQSGNTIYF,TGTGCCAGCAGCGTTACCGGGACACAATCTGGAAACACCATATATTTT,TRBV9,16,-,TRBJ1-3,-
CASSSGTGPYEQYF,TGTGCCAGTTCCTCCGGGACAGGGCCCTACGAGCAGTACTTC,TRBV6-5,14,TRBD1,TRBJ2-7,-
CASSPRGVAYEQYF,TGTGCCAGCAGTCCCCGCGGGGTCGCCTACGAGCAGTACTTC,TRBV2,14,-,TRBJ2-7,once
CASTPMGGTNYGYTF,TGTGCCAGCACTCCAATGGGGGGGACTAACTATGGCTACACCTTC,TRBV6-5,15,-,TRBJ1-2,few
CASSLTFNTEAFF,TGTGCCAGCAGCTTAACTTTTAACACTGAAGCTTTCTTT,TRBV7-9,13,-,TRBJ1-1,-
CASSPGQGLREKLFF,TGTGCCAGCAGCCCAGGACAGGGTCTACGTGAAAAACTGTTTTTT,TRBV11-3,15,TRBD1,TRBJ1-4,-
CASSIGQRTDTQYF,TGTGCCAGTAGTATTGGGCAGCGCACAGATACGCAGTATTTT,TRBV19,14,-,TRBJ2-3,few
CASSWGGPYEQYF,TGTGCCAGCAGCTGGGGAGGCCCCTACGAGCAGTACTTC,TRBV7-9,13,-,TRBJ2-7,-
CASSPLAGVGANVLTF,TGTGCCAGCAGCCCCCTAGCGGGAGTTGGGGCCAACGTCCTGACTTTC,TRBV3-1/TRBV3-2,16,TRBD2,TRBJ2-6,-
CASSLTGGASYEQYF,TGCGCCAGCAGCTTAACAGGGGGCGCCTCCTACGAGCAGTACTTC,TRBV5-1,15,TRBD1,TRBJ2-7,-
CASSSGTVNSPLHF,TGTGCCAGCAGTTCCGGGACAGTAAATTCACCCCTCCACTTT,TRBV27,14,TRBD1,TRBJ1-6,-
CASSIVGGVYEQFF,TGTGCCAGTAGTATAGTCGGAGGGGTGTATGAGCAGTTCTTC,TRBV19,14,-,TRBJ2-1,-
CATSRDESSGDTDTQYF,TGTGCCACCAGCAGAGATGAGAGTAGCGGGGACACAGATACGCAGTATTTT,TRBV15,17,TRBD2,TRBJ2-3,-